This is a list of T cell receptor beta chains from one sample in a study of T cells in Graves' hyperthyroidism and ophthalmopathy. MiXCR was run by TCRdb on the multiplex PCR reads, yielding one entry per CDR3 protein. The sample lists under 600,000 distinct CDR3 sequences; about a sixth were seen once. Sequencing was carried out using blood. The receptors originated from a woman aged 40 to 55 with Graves' ophthalmopathy. Both conserved end residues are part of each CDR3.

j_gene	v_gene	CDR3aa
TRBJ1-6	TRBV20-1	CSAFPGGRGDSPLHF
TRBJ2-3	TRBV12-3/TRBV12-4	CASSQAGEVVTQYF
TRBJ2-3	TRBV2	CASRDTGTRRITDTQYF
TRBJ2-7	TRBV5-1	CASSRGQGINEQYF
TRBJ1-4	TRBV11-2	CAPPMGQAISEKLFF
TRBJ2-7	TRBV18	CASSPEDSSYEQYF
TRBJ2-5	TRBV7-6	CASAQRQNQETQYF
TRBJ1-5	TRBV6-1	CAALSQGAQPQHF
TRBJ1-2	TRBV29-1	CSVESQLGYTF
TRBJ2-5	TRBV19	CASSNLAQETQYF
TRBJ2-7	TRBV20-1	CSASSGAFYEQYF
TRBJ2-1	TRBV27	CASSSLGLAGGHEQFF
TRBJ1-5	TRBV19	CASSISQPNQPQHF
TRBJ1-6	TRBV5-1	CASSVGTPNNSPLHF
TRBJ2-1	TRBV20-1	CSARGVIASNEQFF
TRBJ2-5	TRBV11-2	CASRLAGEQETQYF
TRBJ2-4	TRBV18	CASSLPLKTVAKNIQYF
TRBJ2-7	TRBV7-9	CASSSRRQGAFQEQYF
TRBJ2-1	TRBV2	CASTKRTGGINEQFF
TRBJ1-4	TRBV20-1	CSARDLSPEKLFF
TRBJ2-1	TRBV18	CASSPGLAGVWGEQFF
TRBJ1-2	TRBV7-2	CASSFFPGQGNYGYTF
TRBJ2-2	TRBV5-1	CASRRRASGSLGNTGELFF
TRBJ1-5	TRBV7-2	CASSPQGGVSNQPQHF
TRBJ2-1	TRBV29-1	CSVPEAGGPGDEQFF